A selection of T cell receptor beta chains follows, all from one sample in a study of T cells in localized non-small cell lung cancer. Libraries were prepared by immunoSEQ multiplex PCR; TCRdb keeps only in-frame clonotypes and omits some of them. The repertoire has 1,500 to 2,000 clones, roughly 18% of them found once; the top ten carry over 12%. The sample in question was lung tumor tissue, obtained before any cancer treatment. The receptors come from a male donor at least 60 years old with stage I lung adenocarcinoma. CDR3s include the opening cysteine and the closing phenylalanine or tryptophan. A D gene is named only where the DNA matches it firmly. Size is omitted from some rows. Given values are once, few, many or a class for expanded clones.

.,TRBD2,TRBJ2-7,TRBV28,CAISGRAYEQYF,TGTGCCATTTCCGGGAGGGCCTACGAGCAGTACTTC
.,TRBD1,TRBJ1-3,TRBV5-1,CASSWSPGTGGSGNTIYF,TGCGCCAGCAGCTGGAGCCCCGGGACAGGGGGCTCTGGAAACACCATATATTTT
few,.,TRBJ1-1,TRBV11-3,CASSRDRTLLAREAFF,TGTGCCAGCAGCCGTGACAGGACGCTATTGGCCCGTGAAGCTTTCTTT
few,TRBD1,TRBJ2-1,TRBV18,CASSPGTGGIYNEQFF,TGTGCCAGCTCTCCCGGGACAGGGGGCATCTACAATGAGCAGTTCTTC
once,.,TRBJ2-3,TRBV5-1,CASSYFGPGPSTDTQYF,TGCGCCAGCAGCTACTTCGGACCGGGACCCTCCACAGATACGCAGTATTTT
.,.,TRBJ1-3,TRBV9,CASSVESQLAGNTIYF,TGTGCCAGCAGCGTAGAAAGTCAGCTTGCTGGAAACACCATATATTTT
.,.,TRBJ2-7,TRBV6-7,CASSPRRPGGPYEQYF,TGTGCCAGCAGTCCTCGACGTCCAGGAGGACCCTACGAGCAGTACTTC
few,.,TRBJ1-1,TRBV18,CASSSPGAEAFF,TGTGCCAGCTCCTCGCCGGGGGCTGAAGCTTTCTTT
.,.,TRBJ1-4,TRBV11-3,CASSRGREGEKLFF,TGTGCCAGCAGCAGGGGACGCGAGGGTGAAAAACTGTTTTTT
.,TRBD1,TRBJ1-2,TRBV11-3,CASSQQAGTGDYGYTF,TGTGCCAGCAGCCAGCAAGCGGGGACAGGGGACTATGGCTACACCTTC
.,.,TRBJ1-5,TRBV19,CASRTHFSNQPQHF,TGTGCCAGTAGAACACATTTTAGCAATCAGCCCCAGCATTTT
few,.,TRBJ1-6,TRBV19,CASSTGTGAYNSPLHF,TGTGCCAGTAGTACCGGGACGGGAGCATATAATTCACCCCTCCACTTT
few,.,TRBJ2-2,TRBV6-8,CASRAANTGELFF,TGTGCCAGCAGAGCGGCGAACACCGGGGAGCTGTTTTTT
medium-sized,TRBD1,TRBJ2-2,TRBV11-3,CASSEDRGRNTGELFF,TGTGCCAGCAGCGAGGACAGGGGGAGGAACACCGGGGAGCTGTTTTTT
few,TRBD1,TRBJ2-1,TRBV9,CASSAYDRVYEQFF,TGTGCCAGCAGCGCTTATGACAGGGTATATGAGCAGTTCTTC
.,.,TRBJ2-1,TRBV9,CASSFPGGEQFF,TGTGCCAGCAGCTTCCCGGGCGGGGAGCAGTTCTTC
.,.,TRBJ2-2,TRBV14,CASSPIRGASGELFF,TGTGCCAGCAGCCCGATCCGGGGGGCTAGCGGGGAGCTGTTTTTT
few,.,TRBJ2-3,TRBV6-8,CASSYGASQADTQYF,TGTGCCAGCAGTTACGGGGCTAGTCAGGCAGATACGCAGTATTTT
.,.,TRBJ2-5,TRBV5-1,CASLRDTSEETQYF,TGCGCCAGCCTCCGGGACACATCGGAGGAGACCCAGTACTTC
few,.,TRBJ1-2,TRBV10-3,CAISESGDVYGYTF,TGTGCCATCAGTGAGTCAGGGGACGTCTATGGCTACACCTTC
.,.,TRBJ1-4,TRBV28,CASSLVSGGNEKLFF,TGTGCCAGCAGTTTAGTTTCCGGGGGAAACGAAAAACTGTTTTTT
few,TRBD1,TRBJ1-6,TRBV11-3,CASSPGTDYNSPLHF,TGTGCCAGCAGCCCGGGGACAGACTATAATTCACCCCTCCACTTT
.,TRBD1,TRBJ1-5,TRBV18,CASSGQTNQPQHF,TGTGCCAGCTCGGGACAGACAAATCAGCCCCAGCATTTT
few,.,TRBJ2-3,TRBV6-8,CASSATGTSADTQYF,TGTGCCAGCAGTGCCACCGGGACGTCGGCAGATACGCAGTATTTT
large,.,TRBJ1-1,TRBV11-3,CASSLGGMNTEAFF,TGTGCCAGCAGCTTAGGGGGAATGAACACTGAAGCTTTCTTT
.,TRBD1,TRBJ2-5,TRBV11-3,CASSLRDRGVKTQYF,TGTGCCAGCAGCCTCCGGGACAGGGGAGTGAAGACCCAGTACTTC
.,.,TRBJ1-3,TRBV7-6,CASSFIASSGNTIYF,TGTGCCAGCAGCTTTATCGCAAGCTCTGGAAACACCATATATTTT
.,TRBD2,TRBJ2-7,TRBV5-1,CASSLLAGTSISYEQYF,TGCGCCAGCAGCTTACTAGCGGGGACCTCAATCTCCTACGAGCAGTACTTC
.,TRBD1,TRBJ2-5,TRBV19,CASSPLQGEETQYF,TGTGCCAGTAGTCCCCTACAGGGGGAAGAGACCCAGTACTTC
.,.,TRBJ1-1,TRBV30,CACLTGPMNTEAFF,TGTGCCTGCCTCACCGGGCCGATGAACACTGAAGCTTTCTTT
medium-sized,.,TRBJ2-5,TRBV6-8,CASHRGGRETQYF,TGTGCCAGCCATAGGGGGGGAAGGGAGACCCAGTACTTC
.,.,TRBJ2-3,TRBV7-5,CASSDLTSYSTDTQYF,TGTGCCAGCAGCGATTTGACTAGCTATAGCACAGATACGCAGTATTTT
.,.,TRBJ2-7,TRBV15,CATSRDRRAEGEQYF,TGTGCCACCAGCAGAGATCGCAGGGCGGAGGGCGAGCAGTACTTC
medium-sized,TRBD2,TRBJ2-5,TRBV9,CASSVEASGGETQYF,TGTGCCAGCAGCGTAGAGGCCAGCGGGGGAGAGACCCAGTACTTC
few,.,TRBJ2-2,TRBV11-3,CASSLGRSNTGELFF,TGTGCCAGCAGCTTAGGCAGGTCCAACACCGGGGAGCTGTTTTTT
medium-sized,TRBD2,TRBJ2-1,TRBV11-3,CASSLDGLANEQFF,TGTGCCAGCAGCTTAGATGGACTAGCTAATGAGCAGTTCTTC
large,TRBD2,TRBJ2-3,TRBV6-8,CASSLGGDTQYF,TGTGCCAGCAGTCTCGGGGGGGATACGCAGTATTTT
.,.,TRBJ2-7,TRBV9,CASSASTRDEQYF,TGTGCCAGCAGCGCGTCCACCCGGGACGAGCAGTACTTC
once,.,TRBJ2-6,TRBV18,CASSPGALGGSGANVLTF,TGTGCCAGCTCACCAGGGGCCCTTGGCGGATCTGGGGCCAACGTCCTGACTTTC
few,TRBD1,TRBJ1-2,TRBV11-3,CASSSRDRLPSQGYTF,TGTGCCAGCAGCTCCCGGGACAGGCTACCTTCTCAGGGCTACACCTTC
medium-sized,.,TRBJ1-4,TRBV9,CASSETDVSEKLFF,TGTGCCAGCAGCGAGACAGACGTGTCGGAAAAACTGTTTTTT
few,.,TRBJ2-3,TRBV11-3,CASSSNYGGPDTQYF,TGTGCCAGCAGTTCTAACTACGGGGGGCCAGATACGCAGTATTTT
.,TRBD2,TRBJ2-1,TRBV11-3,CASSLSSGGYNEQFF,TGTGCCAGCAGCTTAAGTAGCGGGGGGTACAATGAGCAGTTCTTC
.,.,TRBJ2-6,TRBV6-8,CASRWTDHSGANVLTF,TGTGCCAGCAGGTGGACTGATCACTCTGGGGCCAACGTCCTGACTTTC
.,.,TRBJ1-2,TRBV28,CASTTQGGGYTF,TGTGCCAGCACTACCCAGGGCGGGGGCTACACCTTC
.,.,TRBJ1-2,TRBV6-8,CASSLELNYGYTF,TGTGCCAGCAGTTTAGAGCTCAACTATGGCTACACCTTC